The 23 T cell receptor beta chains given below trace back to one sample, sequenced in a study of blood T cell repertoires in COVID-19. Clones were read by immunoSEQ multiplex PCR, and TCRdb kept only the in-frame ones, dropping some. This table holds around 300,000 clones, approximately 90% found once. Source material: peripheral blood. All receptors come from a woman aged 25 to 39 with active or convalescent COVID-19.

The chain links TRBV6-5 to TRBJ1-2; tentatively, D is TRBD1 (6 bases). In germline, CDR1 is MNHEY, CDR2 SVGAGI. Trimming stripped 2 bases from V and 5 bases from J, with 15 bases between. The CDR3 loop spans 15 amino acids. CDR3: CASSYAPGALYGYTF. CDR3 bases: TGTGCCAGCAGTTACGCCCCAGGGGCCCTATATGGCTACACCTTC.

This chain uses TRBV18 with TRBJ2-1; 12 bases match TRBD2. With 0 bases clipped from V and 6 bases from J, the junction kept 6 bases outside the gene matches. CDR1 is KGHSH and CDR2 is LQKENI in the germline V gene. This CDR3 is 17 amino acids long. The CDR3 DNA is TGTGCCAGCTCACCACCGAAACTAGCGGGGGGAGGCAATGAGCAGTTCTTC. It translates to CASSPPKLAGGGNEQFF.

V and J are TRBV25-1 and TRBJ1-6, with 7 positions matching TRBD1. Germline loops: CDR1 MGHDK, CDR2 SYGVNS. The CDR3 covers 15 residues. The ends lost 6 bases at V and 7 bases at J; junction bases unmatched: 9. CDR3 coding DNA: TGTGCCAGCAGAACAGGGGAAAGGGACAATTCACCCCTCCACTTT. Translating it yields CASRTGERDNSPLHF.

This clone appeared a single time. V gene TRBV3-1 (or the pseudogene TRBV3-2) combines with J gene TRBJ2-1; no definite D call. The germline CDR1 and CDR2 sequences are LGHDT and YNNKEL (reference sequence). Trimming pared 3 bases from V and 0 bases from J, leaving 3 bases between. This CDR3 has 13 amino acids. Here the CDR3 reads CASSQASYNEQFF. The CDR3 DNA reads TGTGCCAGCAGCCAGGCCTCCTACAATGAGCAGTTCTTC.

V usage is TRBV29-1 and J usage is TRBJ1-2; TRBD1 is a possible D gene (6 bases). Trimming cost V 6 bases and J 7 bases, with 15 bases left between them. The CDR3 totals 12 residues. The V gene's germline CDR1 is SQVTM and CDR2 ANQGSEA. In DNA form, the CDR3 reads TGCAGCGTCTCGGAGGGGGGGTCTGGCTACACCTTC. Its translation: CSVSEGGSGYTF.

This chain uses TRBV30 with TRBJ1-1; the match to TRBD1 covers 9 bases. J was trimmed by 5 bases and V by 4 bases; bases with no gene match: 5. Germline loops: CDR1 GTSNPN, CDR2 SVGIG (reference sequence). The CDR3 totals 13 residues. The CDR3 DNA reads as TGTGCCTGGAAACAGGGGGCGATGACTGAAGCTTTCTTT. Amino acid sequence: CAWKQGAMTEAFF.

The count of this clone is one. The rearrangement uses TRBV28 and TRBJ1-1; D ambiguous. The CDR3 runs 15 residues. The V gene's germline CDR1 is MDHEN and CDR2 SYDVKM. V lost 2 bases and J 3 bases, leaving 13 bases between the germline ends. DNA of the CDR3: TGTGCCAGCAGTTTAATCGTTGTTCGTGACACTGAAGCTTTCTTT. Encoded protein: CASSLIVVRDTEAFF.

V usage is TRBV18 and J usage is TRBJ2-3, with 8 bases lining up with TRBD1. Germline CDR1 KGHSH, CDR2 LQKENI. V lost 3 bases to trimming and J lost 0 bases; unmatched junction nucleotides: 2. This CDR3 spans 15 amino acids. DNA for the CDR3: TGTGCCAGCTCACCGGACAGGGCTAGCACAGATACGCAGTATTTT. Amino acids: CASSPDRASTDTQYF. The variable domain in full, completed from reference TRBV18 and TRBJ2-3, reads NAGVMQNPRHLVRRRGQEARLRCSPMKGHSHVYWYRQLPEEGLKFMVYLQKENIIDESGMPKERFSAEFPKEGPSILRIQQVVRGDSAAYFCASSPDRASTDTQYFGPGTRLTVL.

This sequence joins TRBV18 and TRBJ1-6; 8 bases agree with TRBD1. The germline V gene has CDR1 KGHSH and CDR2 LQKENI. The CDR3 is 16 amino acids. Trimming at V came to 3 bases and at J to 7 bases, leaving 8 bases not matched to a gene. In DNA form, the CDR3 reads TGTGCCAGCTCACCCAACTCTGGGACAGGCAATTCACCCCTCCACTTT. Translation: CASSPNSGTGNSPLHF.

This chain links TRBV6-5 with TRBJ2-2, with TRBD1 matching over 8 bases. CDR3 length equals 15 residues. Germline V gene sequence: CDR1 MNHEY, CDR2 SVGAGI. The V segment lost 7 bases and the J segment 8 bases; nucleotides outside the gene matches: 12. This CDR3 reads CASTLGRGRSGELFF. In nucleotides, the CDR3 is TGTGCCAGCACCTTGGGCAGGGGGCGATCAGGGGAGCTGTTTTTT.

J is TRBJ2-2 and V is TRBV28, with 9 bases that match TRBD1. The CDR3 is 15 amino acids. Germline assignment: CDR1 MDHEN and CDR2 SYDVKM. J lost 5 bases, V lost 7 bases, and 8 bases had no gene match. CDR3 residues: CASTLGQGRTGELFF. Here the CDR3 DNA reads TGTGCCAGCACCTTAGGACAGGGGCGAACCGGGGAGCTGTTTTTT.

The rearrangement uses TRBV18 and TRBJ2-5; perhaps TRBD2 as D (5 bases). Germline V gene lookup returns CDR1 KGHSH and CDR2 LQKENI. V was clipped by 3 bases and J by 5 bases, with 10 bases between them. The CDR3 contains 13 residues. CDR3: CASSPGAEETQYF. DNA for the CDR3: TGTGCCAGCTCACCGGGAGCCGAGGAGACCCAGTACTTC.

The rearrangement uses TRBV5-1 and TRBJ1-6; TRBD1 matches at 7 bases. This CDR3 has 15 amino acids. The germline V gene encodes CDR1 SGHRS and CDR2 YFSETQ. With V trimmed by 0 bases and J by 6 bases, 3 bases remained unmatched. CDR3 amino acids: CASSLGQGSNSPLHF. The CDR3 region has the DNA TGCGCCAGCAGCTTGGGACAGGGAAGTAATTCACCCCTCCACTTT.

This clone is a singleton in its sample. The chain uses TRBV19 and TRBJ2-5, with 7 bases matching TRBD1. Germline CDR1 reads LNHDA; CDR2 reads SQIVND (reference sequence). The CDR3 sequence is 15 residues long. Trimming at V came to 4 bases and at J to 0 bases, leaving 5 bases not matched to a gene. CDR3 in DNA: TGTGCCAGTAGTACCCGGGACAGCTACCAAGAGACCCAGTACTTC. It encodes CASSTRDSYQETQYF. The full variable domain, rest sourced from reference TRBV19 and TRBJ2-5, is DGGITQSPKYLFRKEGQNVTLSCEQNLNHDAMYWYRQDPGQGLRLIYYSQIVNDFQKGDIAEGYSVSREKKESFPLTVTSAQKNPTAFYLCASSTRDSYQETQYFGPGTRLLVL.

The chain links TRBV1 to TRBJ2-1; the tabulated D call, TRBD2, remains unverified against the DNA. TRBV1 is tagged as a pseudogene. CDR3 size: 16 residues. CDR3 amino acids: CTSSQGCSGGNNEQFF. The CDR3 bases are TGCACCAGCAGCCAAGGTTGCAGCGGGGGGAACAATGAGCAGTTCTTC.

The rearrangement links TRBV21-1 to TRBJ1-5; the tabulated D call, TRBD1, remains unverified against the DNA. TRBV21-1 is a recognized pseudogene. CDR3 length: 15 residues. DNA for the CDR3: TGTGCCAGCAGCGGACGGACAGGGGAAAATCAGCCCCAGCATTTT. This gives the protein CASSGRTGENQPQHF.

This chain connects TRBV3-1 (or the pseudogene TRBV3-2) to TRBJ2-1; 8 bases fit TRBD2. Germline V gives CDR1 LGHDT, CDR2 YNNKEL (reference sequence). This CDR3 spans 16 amino acids. Trimming removed 1 base from V and 11 bases from J; junction bases left unmatched: 13. The CDR3 here is CASSQVGSGGAGKQFF. CDR3 DNA: TGTGCCAGCAGCCAAGTCGGCAGCGGGGGAGCGGGGAAGCAGTTCTTC.

The V call is TRBV29-1, the J call TRBJ2-3, with 8 positions matching TRBD2. V shed 7 bases and J 4 bases; nucleotides not matched to a gene: 4. CDR3 size: 12 residues. CDR1 and CDR2 from the germline V gene are SQVTM and ANQGSEA. Here the CDR3 reads CSAGGASDTQYF. CDR3 in DNA: TGCAGCGCCGGGGGGGCTTCAGATACGCAGTATTTT.

The rearrangement links TRBV7-9 to TRBJ2-3; 10 bases are shared with TRBD2. V shed 2 bases and J 0 bases; nucleotides not matched to a gene: 8. CDR3 length: 18 amino acids. Germline lookup yields CDR1 SEHNR and CDR2 FQNEAQ (reference sequence). The DNA for the CDR3 is TGTGCCAGCAGCTTACTAGCGGGGGTAACCATTAGCACAGATACGCAGTATTTT. Translation gives CASSLLAGVTISTDTQYF.

The chain carries TRBV9 and TRBJ2-1; 7 bases match TRBD2. The CDR3 runs to 17 residues. The ends lost 0 bases at V and 7 bases at J; junction bases unmatched: 13. From germline, CDR1 is SGDLS and CDR2 YYNGEE. The CDR3 region is CASSVVGLGGTYNEQFF. The CDR3 DNA follows: TGTGCCAGCAGCGTAGTAGGGTTGGGGGGGACGTATAATGAGCAGTTCTTC.

This chain links TRBV24-1 with TRBJ2-7; D uncertain. This CDR3 is 14 amino acids long. V was clipped by 4 bases and J by 0 bases, with 9 bases between them. The germline V gene has CDR1 KGHDR and CDR2 SFDVKD. The CDR3 is CATSDPNYSYEQYF. The CDR3, as DNA: TGTGCCACCAGTGACCCCAACTACTCCTACGAGCAGTACTTC.

The rearrangement links TRBV3-1 (or the pseudogene TRBV3-2) to TRBJ2-5, with 11 bases aligning to TRBD1. CDR3 length: 12 residues. V shed 3 bases, J shed 14 bases, and the junction held 5 bases outside the gene matches. Germline loops: CDR1 LGHDT, CDR2 YNNKEL (reference sequence). The CDR3 region has the DNA TGTGCCAGCAGCCAGCGGGACAGGGGGAGATACTTC. Translated: CASSQRDRGRYF.

The chain carries TRBV5-8 and TRBJ2-3, with TRBD2 identical over 9 bases. Germline values: CDR1 SGHTS, CDR2 YDEGEE. The length of the CDR3 is 15 residues. V lost 3 bases to trimming and J lost 1 base; unmatched junction nucleotides: 3. The CDR3 bases are TGTGCCAGCAGCTCAGGACTAGCGCGCACAGATACGCAGTATTTT. Its protein product is CASSSGLARTDTQYF. Complete variable domain (other parts from reference TRBV5-8 and TRBJ2-3): EAGVTQSPTHLIKTRGQQATLRCSPISGHTSVYWYQQALGLGLQFLLWYDEGEERNRGNFPPRFSGRQFPNYSSELNVNALELEDSALYLCASSSGLARTDTQYFGPGTRLTVL.